Shown below are 5 T cell receptor beta chains from a single sample sequenced in a study of blood T cell repertoires in COVID-19. The method was immunoSEQ multiplex PCR; TCRdb's version includes in-frame clones alone and lacks a portion of them. The sample lists approximately 670,000 clones, about nine tenths occurring once. Sequencing was performed on peripheral blood. The receptor source for this set is a woman between 18 and 30 years old with acute or convalescent COVID-19.

The chain has TRBV7-9 and TRBJ1-1; D is possibly TRBD1 (5 bases). The V gene's germline CDR1 is SEHNR and CDR2 FQNEAQ (reference sequence). The CDR3 is made up of 15 amino acids. Trimming left V 5 bases short and J 0 bases short, with 13 bases between. This CDR3 reads CASSPGWQMNTEAFF. The CDR3 region has the DNA TGTGCCAGCAGCCCAGGGTGGCAGATGAACACTGAAGCTTTCTTT. Complete variable domain (other parts from reference TRBV7-9 and TRBJ1-1): DTGVSQNPRHKITKRGQNVTFRCDPISEHNRLYWYRQTLGQGPEFLTYFQNEAQLEKSRLLSDRFSAERPKGSFSTLEIQRTEQGDSAMYLCASSPGWQMNTEAFFGQGTRLTVV.

The table lists this clone with a count of one. The V gene is TRBV7-6, the J gene TRBJ1-5; TRBD1 aligns across 7 bases. Germline V gives CDR1 SGHVS, CDR2 FNYEAQ. V trimming: 5 bases; J trimming: 3 bases; junction bases outside the gene matches: 7. This CDR3 region has 15 residues. The CDR3 nucleotides read TGTGCCAGCAGCCCAGGGACAGTCAACAATCAGCCCCAGCATTTT. This sequence encodes CASSPGTVNNQPQHF.

The chain joins TRBV19 to TRBJ1-6; TRBD1 aligns across 7 bases. Germline V gene sequence: CDR1 LNHDA, CDR2 SQIVND (reference sequence). The CDR3 consists of 16 residues. V lost 6 bases, J lost 2 bases, and 7 bases stayed unmatched. The CDR3, as DNA: TGTGCCAGTAGCACTGACAGGGCCACCTATAATTCACCCCTCCACTTT. Its translation is CASSTDRATYNSPLHF.

The chain carries TRBV3-1 (or the pseudogene TRBV3-2) and TRBJ2-3, with D possibly TRBD2 on 6 matching bases. Trimming took 1 base from V and 0 from J, leaving 14 bases between them. The CDR3 totals 17 residues. The germline gives CDR1 LGHDT, CDR2 YNNKEL (reference sequence). This CDR3 reads CASSQAGLHCSTDTQYF. DNA of the CDR3: TGTGCCAGCAGCCAAGCAGGACTACACTGTAGCACAGATACGCAGTATTTT.

The chain couples TRBV5-1 to TRBJ1-6; D call uncertain. From germline, CDR1 is SGHRS and CDR2 YFSETQ. This CDR3 spans 15 amino acids. V gave up 8 bases and J gave up 3 bases, with 15 bases separating them. This CDR3 reads CASGVDGDYNSPLHF. In nucleotides, the CDR3 is TGCGCCAGTGGGGTTGACGGGGACTATAATTCACCCCTCCACTTT.